This T cell receptor (beta chain) is from a study of graft-versus-host responses after intestinal transplantation (dated by TCRdb to 2020 to 2023). With respect to the entire study: Multivisceral, liver-intestinal, or isolated intestinal transplants were received by the recipients. Every recipient was given anti-thymocyte globulin induction, followed by approximately three years of maintenance tacrolimus and steroids. After intestinal transplantation, graft-versus-host and host-versus-graft alloreactive T cell clones in the graft, circulation and bone marrow were tracked using bulk TCR-beta CDR3 sequencing. Alloreactive clones were identified by sequencing pre-transplant mixed lymphocyte reaction products and comparing them with unstimulated pre-transplant donor and recipient T cells. A cohort of 24 intestinal transplant recipients, including one retransplant, was enrolled, and 3 patients lacking pretransplant specimens were excluded. A peak of at least 4% donor T cells among recipient peripheral blood mononuclear cells was the definition used for donor T cell macrochimerism. Rather than going through the commercial service, samples from a few later patients were sequenced in-house on an Illumina MiSeq and processed with MiXCR.

The sample holds a few counts of this clone. No base quality values were provided; no much bigger clone lies one nucleotide off. The trim is 0 bases for V and 5 bases for J, with a gap of 17 bases between the germline ends. For CDR1 and CDR2, the germline V gene lists SGHRS and YFSETQ. From the cysteine through the phenylalanine, the CDR3 covers 16 amino acids. Here the CDR3 DNA is all that survives: 48 bases in frame from base 1. Libraries were prepared through the immunoSEQ multiplex PCR assay. For most patients, genomic DNA was isolated using the Qiagen DNeasy Blood and Tissue Kit and was shipped frozen to Adaptive Biotechnologies for TCR sequencing. For most patients, genomic DNA was subjected to high-throughput TCR-beta CDR3 sequencing by Adaptive Biotechnologies. Per the source publication's procedure: TCR sequencing data were retrieved from Adaptive's ImmunoSEQ software for around 18 patients, whereas a few other patients were processed with MiXCR and VDJtools. To correct CD4 versus CD8 sorting errors, sequences present in both subsets at a frequency ratio below 5:1 were removed. Because the origin of CDR3 nucleotide sequences shared between donor and recipient could not be assigned, those sequences were removed. To be classed as alloreactive, a clone needed at least 2-fold expansion over unstimulated cells and a minimum CFSE-low frequency of 0.002% (template counts) or 0.001% (read counts). Mappable clones were those detected in sequenced pre-transplant spleen, lymph node, or MLR CFSE-low populations of the donor or recipient. The cumulative frequency of alloreactive clones was calculated as a percentage of all sequences, weighted by copy number. TCRdb holds this immuneACCESS table with in-frame rearrangements only. Some clones are missing; in checked studies, unresolved V genes explain under half, and the rest has no known cause. V, J and clone size are those of that table, while D and trimming were read from the DNA. A total of approximately 15,000 clones appear in this sample, approximately 37% of them only once. Of the sample, over 3% falls within the top ten clones.

Study-wide findings and limitations: Early after transplant, peak levels of circulating GvH clones were found to be associated with declines in HvG clones. Conclusions were limited by the relatively low number and heterogeneity of intestinal transplant patients. GvH clones turned up in recipient bone marrow, with some appearing earlier in ileal mucosa or blood, a pattern consistent with an intestinal mucosal origin. High GvH to HvG T cell clonal ratios were observed in the allografts of patients with donor T cell macrochimerism.

The time point label here, explained by the study, means: cells obtained before transplantation from donor or recipient. In mixed lymphocyte reactions, some 200,000 CFSE-labeled pre-transplant responders were plated with some 200,000 irradiated violet-dye-labeled stimulators and cultured for less than seven days. Proliferating CD3+CD4+CFSE-low and CD3+CD8+CFSE-low responder cells were FACS-sorted on a BD Influx sorter after the mixed lymphocyte reaction. The clonotype comes from a human patient who received an intestinal transplant. The V and J genes are TRBV5-1 and TRBJ2-5; the D region is possibly TRBD1 or TRBD2, each matching across 6 bases. The specimen comprised alloreactive CD8+ T cells from a mixed lymphocyte reaction culture, sampled before intestinal transplant. What this sample's cell subset or site label stands for: CFSE-low proliferating T cells sorted from roughly six-day pre-transplant mixed lymphocyte reaction (GvH or HvG direction). The nucleotides read TGCGCCAGCAGCTTGGCAGAGACAGGTCGGGGGGAGACCCAGTACTTC. It encodes CASSLAETGRGETQYF.